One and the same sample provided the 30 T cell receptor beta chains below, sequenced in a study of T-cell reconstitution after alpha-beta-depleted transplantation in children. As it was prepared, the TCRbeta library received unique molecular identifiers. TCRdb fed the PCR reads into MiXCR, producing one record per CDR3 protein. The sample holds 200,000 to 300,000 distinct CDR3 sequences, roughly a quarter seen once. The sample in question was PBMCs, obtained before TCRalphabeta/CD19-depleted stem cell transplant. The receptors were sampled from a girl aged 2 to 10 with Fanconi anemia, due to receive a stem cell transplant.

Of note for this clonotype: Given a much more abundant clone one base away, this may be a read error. CDR3 region: CASRLPGGPYEQYF. In nucleotides, the CDR3 is TGTGCCAGCAGGCTTCCTGGCGGGCCCTACGAGCAGTACTTC. The chain combines TRBV6-1 with TRBJ2-7, with D possibly matching TRBD2 (5 bases). The CDR3 is made up of 14 amino acids. Trimming shortened V by 6 bases and J by 2 bases, and 14 bases separated the two germline ends. Germline-derived CDR1 and CDR2 are MNHNS and SASEGT.

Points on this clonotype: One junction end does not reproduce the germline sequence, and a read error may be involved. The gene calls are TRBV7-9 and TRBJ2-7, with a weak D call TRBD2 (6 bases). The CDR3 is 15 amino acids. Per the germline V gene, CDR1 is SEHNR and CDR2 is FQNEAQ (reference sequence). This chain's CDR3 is CASSQISGPSGQGEF. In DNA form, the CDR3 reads TGTGCCAGCAGCCAGATTAGTGGACCAAGCGGGCAAGGGGAGTTC.

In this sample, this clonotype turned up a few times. DNA of the CDR3: TGTGCCAGCAGCTTGCCGATTAAGGGCGTTAATGAGCAGTTCTTC. Amino acids: CASSLPIKGVNEQFF. This sequence joins TRBV5-8 and TRBJ2-1, with D hard to call. Germline V gives CDR1 SGHTS, CDR2 YDEGEE. CDR3 length equals 15 residues. V was trimmed by 1 base and J by 7 bases, leaving 15 bases between them. The whole variable domain, filled in from reference TRBV5-8 and TRBJ2-1, reads EAGVTQSPTHLIKTRGQQATLRCSPISGHTSVYWYQQALGLGLQFLLWYDEGEERNRGNFPPRFSGRQFPNYSSELNVNALELEDSALYLCASSLPIKGVNEQFFGPGTRLTVL.

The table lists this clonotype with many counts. As DNA, the CDR3 is TGTGCCAGCAGCCAAGTGCCTAGCGGGAGAAGGTACGAGCAGTACTTC. Translation: CASSQVPSGRRYEQYF. The chain joins TRBV4-2 to TRBJ2-7, with 10 bases that match TRBD2. Germline CDR1 and CDR2: LGHNA and YNFKEQ. The CDR3 runs to 16 residues. V dropped 1 base and J dropped 4; count of bases not matched to a gene: 7.

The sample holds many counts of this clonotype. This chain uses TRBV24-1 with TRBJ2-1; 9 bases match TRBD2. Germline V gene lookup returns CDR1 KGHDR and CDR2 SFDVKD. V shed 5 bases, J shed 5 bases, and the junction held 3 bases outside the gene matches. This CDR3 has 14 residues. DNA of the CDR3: TGTGCCACCAGTGGCGCGGGGGGGAACAATGAGCAGTTCTTC. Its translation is CATSGAGGNNEQFF.

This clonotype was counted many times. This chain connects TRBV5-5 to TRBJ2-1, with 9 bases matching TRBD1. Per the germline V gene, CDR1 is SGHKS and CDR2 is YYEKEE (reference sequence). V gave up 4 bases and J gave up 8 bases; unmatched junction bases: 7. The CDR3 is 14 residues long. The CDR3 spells CASSPGTGIYEQFF. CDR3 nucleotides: TGTGCCAGCAGCCCCGGGACAGGGATCTATGAGCAGTTCTTC.

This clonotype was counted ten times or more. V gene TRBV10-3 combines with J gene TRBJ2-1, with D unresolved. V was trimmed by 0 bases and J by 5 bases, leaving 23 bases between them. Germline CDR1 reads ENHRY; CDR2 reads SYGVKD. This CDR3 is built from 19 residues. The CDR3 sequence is CAISESIGAWSVPNNEQFF. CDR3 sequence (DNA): TGTGCCATCAGTGAGTCGATCGGCGCGTGGTCAGTTCCAAACAATGAGCAGTTCTTC.

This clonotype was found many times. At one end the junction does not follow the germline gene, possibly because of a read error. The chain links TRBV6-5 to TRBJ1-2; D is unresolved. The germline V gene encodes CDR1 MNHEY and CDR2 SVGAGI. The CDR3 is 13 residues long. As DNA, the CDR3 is TGTGCCAGCAGTTACGGACGGGGTTATGTCTACACCTTC. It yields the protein CASSYGRGYVYTF.

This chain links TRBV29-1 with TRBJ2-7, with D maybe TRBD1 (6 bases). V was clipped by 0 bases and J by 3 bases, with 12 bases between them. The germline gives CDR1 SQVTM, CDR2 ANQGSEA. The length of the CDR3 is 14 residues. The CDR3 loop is CSVEDGQPLYEQYF. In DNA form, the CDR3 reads TGCAGCGTTGAAGACGGACAGCCCCTCTACGAGCAGTACTTC.

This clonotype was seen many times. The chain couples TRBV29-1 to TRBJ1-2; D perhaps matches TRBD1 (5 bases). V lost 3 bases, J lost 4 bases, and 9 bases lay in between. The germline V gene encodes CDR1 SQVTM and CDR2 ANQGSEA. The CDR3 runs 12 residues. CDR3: CSVDEGPYGYTF. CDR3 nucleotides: TGCAGCGTTGACGAGGGGCCCTATGGCTACACCTTC.

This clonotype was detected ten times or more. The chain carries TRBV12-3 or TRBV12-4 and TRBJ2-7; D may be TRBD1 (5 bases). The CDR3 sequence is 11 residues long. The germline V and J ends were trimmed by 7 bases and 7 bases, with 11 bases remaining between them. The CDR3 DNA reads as TGTGCCAGCACCATGGGGCAGGAGCAGTACTTC. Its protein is CASTMGQEQYF.

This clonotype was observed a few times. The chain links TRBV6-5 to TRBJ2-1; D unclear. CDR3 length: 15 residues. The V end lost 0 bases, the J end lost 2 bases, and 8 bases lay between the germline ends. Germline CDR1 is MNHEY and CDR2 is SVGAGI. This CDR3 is CASSYSKSAYNEQFF. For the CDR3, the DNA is TGTGCCAGCAGTTACTCGAAGTCCGCCTACAATGAGCAGTTCTTC.

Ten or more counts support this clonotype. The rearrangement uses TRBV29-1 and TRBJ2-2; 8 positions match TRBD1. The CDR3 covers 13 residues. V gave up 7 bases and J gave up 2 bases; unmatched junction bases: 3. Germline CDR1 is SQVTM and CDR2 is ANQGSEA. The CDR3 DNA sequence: TGCAGCGCCGGGACAGGAAACACCGGGGAGCTGTTTTTT. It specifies CSAGTGNTGELFF.

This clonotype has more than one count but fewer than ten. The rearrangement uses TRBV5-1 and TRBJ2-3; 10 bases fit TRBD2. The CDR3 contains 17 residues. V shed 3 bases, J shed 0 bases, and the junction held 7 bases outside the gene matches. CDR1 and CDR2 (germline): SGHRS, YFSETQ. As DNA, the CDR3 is TGCGCCAGCAGCTACCTAGCGGGGGTGACTAGCACAGATACGCAGTATTTT. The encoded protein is CASSYLAGVTSTDTQYF.

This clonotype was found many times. Here the CDR3 DNA reads TGCAGCGTTGATATTGGGCTGGAAGAGACCCAGTACTTC. Its protein product is CSVDIGLEETQYF. This chain connects TRBV29-1 to TRBJ2-5, with no clear D. The V gene lost 3 bases and the J gene lost 3 bases, with 11 bases spanning the gap. The CDR3 is 13 residues long. Germline CDR1 reads SQVTM; CDR2 reads ANQGSEA.

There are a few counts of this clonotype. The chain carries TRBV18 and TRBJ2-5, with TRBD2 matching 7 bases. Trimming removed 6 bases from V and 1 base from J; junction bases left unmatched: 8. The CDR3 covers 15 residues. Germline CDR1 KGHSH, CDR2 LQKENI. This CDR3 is CASSPIASGQETQYF. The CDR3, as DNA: TGTGCCAGCTCCCCCATTGCTAGCGGCCAAGAGACCCAGTACTTC.

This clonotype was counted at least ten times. The CDR3 region is CSASVGFGTDTQYF. CDR3 in DNA: TGCAGTGCTAGTGTGGGGTTTGGCACAGATACGCAGTATTTT. The chain joins TRBV20-1 to TRBJ2-3; D is unresolved. The germline gives CDR1 DFQATT, CDR2 SNEGSKA (reference sequence). The length of the CDR3 is 14 residues. Trimming stripped 3 bases from V and 1 base from J, with 11 bases between.

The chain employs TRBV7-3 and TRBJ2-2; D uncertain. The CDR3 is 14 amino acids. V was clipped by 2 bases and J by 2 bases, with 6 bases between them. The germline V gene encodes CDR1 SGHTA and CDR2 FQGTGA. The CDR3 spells CASSLQANTGELFF. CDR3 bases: TGTGCCAGCAGCTTACAGGCCAACACCGGGGAGCTGTTTTTT. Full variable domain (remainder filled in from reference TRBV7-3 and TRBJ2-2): GAGVSQTPSNKVTEKGKYVELRCDPISGHTALYWYRQSLGQGPEFLIYFQGTGAADDSGLPNDRFFAVRPEGSVSTLKIQRTERGDSAVYLCASSLQANTGELFFGEGSRLTVL.

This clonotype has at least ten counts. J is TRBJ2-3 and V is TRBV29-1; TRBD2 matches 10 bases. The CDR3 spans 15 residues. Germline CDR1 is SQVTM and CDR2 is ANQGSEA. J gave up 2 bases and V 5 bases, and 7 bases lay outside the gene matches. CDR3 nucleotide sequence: TGCAGCGTTAGGACTAGCGGACATTTCACAGATACGCAGTATTTT. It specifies CSVRTSGHFTDTQYF.

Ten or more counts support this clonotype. CDR3 nucleotides: TGTGCCAGCAGTTTATCGCCGGGATTACCATACGAGCAGTACTTC. This codes for CASSLSPGLPYEQYF. The gene calls are TRBV27 and TRBJ2-7; D is perhaps TRBD2 (5 bases). V lost 0 bases and J 4 bases, leaving 13 bases between the germline ends. This CDR3 region has 15 residues. Germline V gene data show CDR1 as MNHEY and CDR2 as SMNVEV (reference sequence).

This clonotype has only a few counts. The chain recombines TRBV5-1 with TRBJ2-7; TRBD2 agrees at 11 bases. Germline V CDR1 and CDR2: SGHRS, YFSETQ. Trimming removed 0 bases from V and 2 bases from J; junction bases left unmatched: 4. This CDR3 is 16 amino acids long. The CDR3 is CASSLDISGRAYEQYF. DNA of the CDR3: TGCGCCAGCAGCTTGGACATTAGCGGGAGGGCCTACGAGCAGTACTTC.

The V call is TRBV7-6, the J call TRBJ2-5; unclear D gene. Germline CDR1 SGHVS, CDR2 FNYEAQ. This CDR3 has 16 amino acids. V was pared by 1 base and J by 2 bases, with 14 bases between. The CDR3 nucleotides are TGTGCCAGCAGCTTAGTGGTGGCGTTGGGGCAAGAGACCCAGTACTTC. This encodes CASSLVVALGQETQYF.

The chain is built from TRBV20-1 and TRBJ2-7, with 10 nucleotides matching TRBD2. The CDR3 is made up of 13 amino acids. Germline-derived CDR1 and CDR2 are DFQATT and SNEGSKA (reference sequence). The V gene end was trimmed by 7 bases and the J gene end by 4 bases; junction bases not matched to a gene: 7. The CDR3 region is CSEAGLASYEQYF. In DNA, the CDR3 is TGCAGTGAAGCGGGACTAGCGTCATACGAGCAGTACTTC.

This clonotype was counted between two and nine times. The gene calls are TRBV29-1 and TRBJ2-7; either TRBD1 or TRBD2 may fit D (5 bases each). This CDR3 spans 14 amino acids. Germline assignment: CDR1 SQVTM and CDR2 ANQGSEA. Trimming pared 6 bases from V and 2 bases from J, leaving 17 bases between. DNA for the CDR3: TGCAGCGTCCTTCCGGGGCTCCCCCCCTACGAGCAGTACTTC. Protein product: CSVLPGLPPYEQYF.

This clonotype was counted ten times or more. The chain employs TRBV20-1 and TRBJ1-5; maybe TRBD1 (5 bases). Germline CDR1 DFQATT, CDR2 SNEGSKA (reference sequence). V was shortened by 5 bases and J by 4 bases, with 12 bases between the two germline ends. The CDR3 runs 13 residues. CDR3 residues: CSAWTYLNQPQHF. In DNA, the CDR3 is TGCAGTGCTTGGACATACCTAAATCAGCCCCAGCATTTT.

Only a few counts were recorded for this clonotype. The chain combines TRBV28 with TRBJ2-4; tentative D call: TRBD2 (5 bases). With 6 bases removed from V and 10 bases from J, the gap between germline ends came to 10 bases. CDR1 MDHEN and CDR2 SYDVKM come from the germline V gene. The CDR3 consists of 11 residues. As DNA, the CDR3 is TGTGCCAGCAGCCGCGGCGGGATTCAGTACTTC. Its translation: CASSRGGIQYF.

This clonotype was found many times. The CDR3 DNA follows: TGCAGCGGCAGCGGGGGTCCCTACTACGAGCAGTACTTC. It encodes CSGSGGPYYEQYF. J is TRBJ2-7 and V is TRBV29-1, with 8 bases matching TRBD2. The CDR3 runs 13 residues. Trimming cost V 7 bases and J 3 bases; bases outside gene matches: 8. In germline, CDR1 is SQVTM, CDR2 ANQGSEA.

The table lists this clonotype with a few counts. The CDR3 loop is CAIMFDILAKNIQYF. In nucleotides, the CDR3 is TGCGCCATCATGTTTGACATACTAGCCAAAAACATTCAGTACTTC. J is TRBJ2-4 and V is TRBV5-1, with D unclear. Germline CDR1 reads SGHRS; CDR2 reads YFSETQ. The V end lost 9 bases, the J end lost 0 bases, and 16 bases lay between the germline ends. The CDR3 spans 15 residues. Looking up the rest from reference TRBV5-1 and TRBJ2-4 gives the full variable domain: KAGVTQTPRYLIKTRGQQVTLSCSPISGHRSVSWYQQTPGQGLQFLFEYFSETQRNKGNFPGRFSGRQFSNSRSEMNVSTLELGDSALYLCAIMFDILAKNIQYFGAGTRLSVL.

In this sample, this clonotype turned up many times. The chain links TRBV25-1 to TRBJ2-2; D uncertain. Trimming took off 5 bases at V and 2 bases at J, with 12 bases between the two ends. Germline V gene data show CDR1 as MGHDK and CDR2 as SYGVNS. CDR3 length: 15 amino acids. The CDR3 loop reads CASSYGPQNTGELFF. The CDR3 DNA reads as TGTGCCAGCAGTTACGGACCTCAAAACACCGGGGAGCTGTTTTTT.

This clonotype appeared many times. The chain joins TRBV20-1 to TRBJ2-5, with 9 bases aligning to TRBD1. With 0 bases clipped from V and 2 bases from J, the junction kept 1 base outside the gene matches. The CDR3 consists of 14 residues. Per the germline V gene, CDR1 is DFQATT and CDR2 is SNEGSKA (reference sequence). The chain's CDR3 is CSAREGTGQETQYF. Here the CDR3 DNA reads TGCAGTGCTAGAGAAGGGACAGGGCAAGAGACCCAGTACTTC.